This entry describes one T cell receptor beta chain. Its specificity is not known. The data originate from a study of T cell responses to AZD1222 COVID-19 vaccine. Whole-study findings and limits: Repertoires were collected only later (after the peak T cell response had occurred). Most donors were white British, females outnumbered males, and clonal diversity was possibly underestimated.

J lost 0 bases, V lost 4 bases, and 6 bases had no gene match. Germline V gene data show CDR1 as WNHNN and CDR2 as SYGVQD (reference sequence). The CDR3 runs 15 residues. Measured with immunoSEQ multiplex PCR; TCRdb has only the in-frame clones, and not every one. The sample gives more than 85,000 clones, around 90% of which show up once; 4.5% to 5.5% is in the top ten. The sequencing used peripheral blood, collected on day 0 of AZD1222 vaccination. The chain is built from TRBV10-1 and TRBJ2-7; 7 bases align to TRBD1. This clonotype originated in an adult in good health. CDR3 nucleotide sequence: TGCGCCAGCAGTGCAGGACAGGCGAGCTCCTACGAGCAGTACTTC. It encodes CASSAGQASSYEQYF.